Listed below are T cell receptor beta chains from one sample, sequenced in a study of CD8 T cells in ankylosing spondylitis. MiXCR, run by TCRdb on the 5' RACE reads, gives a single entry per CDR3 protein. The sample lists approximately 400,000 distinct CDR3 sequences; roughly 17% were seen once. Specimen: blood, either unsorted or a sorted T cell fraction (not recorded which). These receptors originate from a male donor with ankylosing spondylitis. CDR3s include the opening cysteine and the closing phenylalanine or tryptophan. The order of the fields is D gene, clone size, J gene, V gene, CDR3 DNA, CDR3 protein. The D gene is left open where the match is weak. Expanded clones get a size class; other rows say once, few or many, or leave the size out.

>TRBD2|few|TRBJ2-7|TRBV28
TGTGCCAGCAGTTCCCCGGGGCTAGCGGCCCCCCGTGAGTACTTC
CASSSPGLAAPREYF
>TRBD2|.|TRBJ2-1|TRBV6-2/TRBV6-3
TGTGCCAGCACTTTAAGCGGGAGGGCCTACAATGAGCAGTTCTTC
CASTLSGRAYNEQFF
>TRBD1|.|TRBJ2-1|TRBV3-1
TGTGCCAGCAGCCAAGTAGGTAGTGGGACAGGGTATCGCTACAATGAGCAGTTCTTC
CASSQVGSGTGYRYNEQFF
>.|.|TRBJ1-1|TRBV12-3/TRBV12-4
TGTGCCAGCAGCCCCACCAGGAGGGTAGCTTTCTTT
CASSPTRRVAFF
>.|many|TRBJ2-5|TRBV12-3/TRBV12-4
TGTGCCAGCAGTTTAACGGTTCAAGAGACCCAGTACTTC
CASSLTVQETQYF
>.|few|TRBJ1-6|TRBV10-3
TGTGCCATCAGTGAGCGGCCGGTGTCGGACGGTAATAATTCACCCCTCCACTTT
CAISERPVSDGNNSPLHF
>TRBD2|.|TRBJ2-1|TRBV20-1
TGCAGCATCTATTGGGCTAGCGGGATGTCTAATGAGCAGTTCTTC
CSIYWASGMSNEQFF
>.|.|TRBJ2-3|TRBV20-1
TGCAGTGCTAGCTTGGACACAGATACGCAGTATTTT
CSASLDTDTQYF
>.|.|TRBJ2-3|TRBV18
TGTGCCAGCTCACCCCAACAGACTAGCACAGATACGCAGTATTTT
CASSPQQTSTDTQYF
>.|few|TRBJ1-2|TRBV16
TGTGCCAGCAGCCAATCAGGGCAGATCTATGGCTACACCTTC
CASSQSGQIYGYTF
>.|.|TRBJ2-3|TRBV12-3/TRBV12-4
TGTGCCAGCAGTGCCTACCCGCCGGGACCGATGAAGGCAGATACGCAGTATTTT
CASSAYPPGPMKADTQYF
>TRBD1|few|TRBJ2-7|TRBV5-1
TGCGCCAGCAGCTTGGGGGGACAGAAGATCTACGAGCAGTACTTC
CASSLGGQKIYEQYF
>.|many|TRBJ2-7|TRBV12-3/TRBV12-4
TGTGCCAGCAGGGATAGCATGGACAGACCGGAGCAGTACTTC
CASRDSMDRPEQYF
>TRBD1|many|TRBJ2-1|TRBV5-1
TGCGCCAGCAGCTTGAAGGGACAGGGTATCGATGAGCAGTTCTTC
CASSLKGQGIDEQFF
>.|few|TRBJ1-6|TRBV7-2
TGTGCCAGCAGCCTTGCCGACTCGAGCTCCTATAATTCACCCCTCCACTTT
CASSLADSSSYNSPLHF
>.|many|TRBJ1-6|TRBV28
TGTGCCAGCACCCTATATACCTCCGGCAGGGGCGTTGATTCACCCCTCCACTTT
CASTLYTSGRGVDSPLHF
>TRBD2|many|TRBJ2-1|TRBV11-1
TGTGCCAGCAGCTTAGGGCTAGCGGGGGATAGCTCCTACAATGAGCAGTTCTTC
CASSLGLAGDSSYNEQFF
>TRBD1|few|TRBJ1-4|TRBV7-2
TGTGCCAGCAGCTTAAGGGGACAGGGTTTTGAAAAACTGTTTTTT
CASSLRGQGFEKLFF
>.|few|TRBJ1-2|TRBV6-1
TGTGCCAGCAGTAGAAGCAGTGGAGGGGACGGTGGCTACACCTTC
CASSRSSGGDGGYTF
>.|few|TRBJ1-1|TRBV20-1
TGCAGTGCTCCCGGGGAGGGTTACACTGAAGCTTTCTTT
CSAPGEGYTEAFF
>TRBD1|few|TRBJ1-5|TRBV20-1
TGCAGTGCTATGGAGGCGTCGAAGCAGGGGGCGCGAGGCAATCAGCCCCAGCATTTT
CSAMEASKQGARGNQPQHF
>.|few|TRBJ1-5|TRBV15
TGTGCCACCAGCCACAGGGCCCCAGGGCCCCAGCATTTT
CATSHRAPGPQHF
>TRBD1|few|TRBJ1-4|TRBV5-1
TGCGCCAGCAGCTTGGAGCCAGGGGGCTACGAAAAACTGTTTTTT
CASSLEPGGYEKLFF
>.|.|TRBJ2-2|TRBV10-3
TGTGCCATCAGTGAGCGGGGGAACACCGGGGAGCTGTTTTTT
CAISERGNTGELFF
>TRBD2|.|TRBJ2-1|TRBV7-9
TGTGCCAGCAGCTTAGGTGTTTTAGCGGGGGGACACAATGAGCAGTTCTTC
CASSLGVLAGGHNEQFF
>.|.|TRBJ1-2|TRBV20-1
TGCAGTGCTAGAGATACCCTGGGAAACTATGGCTACACCTTC
CSARDTLGNYGYTF
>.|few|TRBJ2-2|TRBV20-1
TGCAGTGCCCAGGGGGCGGCTAGCGGGCCGTTCGCGAACACCGGGGAGCTGTTTTTT
CSAQGAASGPFANTGELFF
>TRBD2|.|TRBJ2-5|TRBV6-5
TGTGCCAGCAGTTACGGAAGCGGGAGGGCGCGGGAGACCCAGTACTTC
CASSYGSGRARETQYF
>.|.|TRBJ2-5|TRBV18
TGTGCCAGCTCACAAGCAGGGGAAGAGACCCAGTACTTC
CASSQAGEETQYF
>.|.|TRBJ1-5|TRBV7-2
TGTGCCAGCAGCCCTCGTGTAGGAACCAATCAGCCCCAGCATTTT
CASSPRVGTNQPQHF
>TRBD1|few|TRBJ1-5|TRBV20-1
TGCAGTGCTCAAACAGGGGATCAGCCCCAGCATTTT
CSAQTGDQPQHF
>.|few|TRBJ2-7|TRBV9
TGTGCCAGCAGCCAAACGACCAGGGAGTGGGACGAGCAGTACTTC
CASSQTTREWDEQYF
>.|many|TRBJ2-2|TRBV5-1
TGCGCCAGCAGCTTGTTGGCGGTGAACACCGGGGAGCTGTTTTTT
CASSLLAVNTGELFF
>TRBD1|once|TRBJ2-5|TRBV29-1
TGCAGCGTAGAACAGGGGCGGGAGACCCAGTACTTC
CSVEQGRETQYF
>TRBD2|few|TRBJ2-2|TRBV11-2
TGTGCCAGCAGCGCCACTAGCGGGAGGGCCCTCTGGCACGAAAACACCGGGGAGCTGTTTTTT
CASSATSGRALWHENTGELFF
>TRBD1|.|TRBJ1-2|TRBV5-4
TGTGCCAGCAGCCGACAGGGAATTGCCCATGGCTACACCTTC
CASSRQGIAHGYTF